The entry below describes one T cell receptor beta chain. The sample is drawn from a study of cytomegalovirus exposure and HLA in healthy donors. Study at large: Out of 170 million or so T cells, an earlier analysis found some 110 million unique TCR beta sequences in total.

PCR used 60 Vbeta primers and 13 Jbeta primers. Sequenced by immunoSEQ multiplex PCR; TCRdb stores in-frame clones only, minus some. The sample contains around 120,000 clones, 80% of which appear only once. In germline, CDR1 is MDHEN, CDR2 SYDVKM. The CDR3 covers 12 residues. The receptor's source is a male donor in good health and CMV-seronegative. The specimen was PBMCs. The V and J genes are TRBV28 and TRBJ2-3; 7 bases agree with TRBD1. The CDR3 bases are TGTGTCGTACAGGGGTCCGCAGATACGCAGTATTTT. Translating it yields CVVQGSADTQYF.